These T cell receptor beta chains were read from a single sample in a study of T cell responses to AZD1222 COVID-19 vaccine. Sequenced by immunoSEQ multiplex PCR; TCRdb stores in-frame clones only, minus some. Here the sample spans roughly 200,000 clones, approximately 89% being singletons. Sequenced here: peripheral blood, sampled 28 days after the second AZD1222 dose. The source of these receptors is an adult who received the AZD1222 COVID-19 vaccine. Both conserved end residues are part of each CDR3. A D gene is named only where the DNA matches it firmly.

j_call d_call v_call cdr3_nt cdr3_aa
TRBJ2-3 NA TRBV5-4 TGTGCCAGCAGCTTGACGCCAGATACGCAGTATTTT CASSLTPDTQYF
TRBJ2-5 TRBD1 TRBV5-1 TGCGCCAGCAGCTTTGGGACAGAAGAGACCCAGTACTTC CASSFGTEETQYF
TRBJ2-3 TRBD1 TRBV19 TGTGCCAGTAGAATGGGGACAGGGGCATATACGCAGTATTTT CASRMGTGAYTQYF
TRBJ1-2 TRBD1 TRBV19 TGTGCCAGTAGTACCCCCCAGGGGGCCATCTATGGCTACACCTTC CASSTPQGAIYGYTF
TRBJ1-5 TRBD1 TRBV6-5 TGTGCCAGCAGCCAGGGGGGGAACAATCAGCCCCAGCATTTT CASSQGGNNQPQHF
TRBJ1-2 NA TRBV6-5 TGTGCCAGCAAGAAGGACGGCAACTATGGCTACACCTTC CASKKDGNYGYTF
TRBJ2-2 NA TRBV9 TGTGCCAGCAGCGTAGTACTCGCGAACACCGGGGAGCTGTTTTTT CASSVVLANTGELFF
TRBJ2-6 TRBD2 TRBV15 TGTGCCACCACCGCCGGGGGGTCCGGGGCCAACGTCCTGACTTTC CATTAGGSGANVLTF
TRBJ1-2 TRBD1 TRBV5-4 TGTGCCAGCAAATCCGAGGGGAGGACAGGGTGGGCCAGCTACACCTTC CASKSEGRTGWASYTF
TRBJ1-3 NA TRBV6-6 TGTGCCAGCAGCCCTCTAACAGTAAGCTCTGGAAACACCATATATTTT CASSPLTVSSGNTIYF
TRBJ2-5 NA TRBV5-1 TGCGCCAGCAGCTTCCTGGGTGCGACCCAGTACTTC CASSFLGATQYF
TRBJ2-7 NA TRBV5-1 TGCGCCAGCAGCTTGCTCCAGGGTCGCTCCTACGAGCAGTACTTC CASSLLQGRSYEQYF